This TCR beta chain derives from a study of somatic mutations in cytotoxic T cells in rheumatoid arthritis. This clone was counted once. Data came from immunoSEQ multiplex PCR; TCRdb stores just in-frame clones and leaves some out. Of 9,000 to 9,500 clones detected, roughly 79% appear once; the ten largest clones hold around 34%. This CDR3 comprises 14 residues. CDR1 SGHRS and CDR2 YFSETQ come from the germline V gene. The V end was cut by 4 bases, the J end by 0 bases, with 9 bases between. The sample consisted of CD8+ T cells sorted from blood. The receptor was isolated from an adult with rheumatoid arthritis. The J gene is TRBJ2-3, the V gene TRBV5-1; D is unclear. The CDR3 nucleotides are TGCGCCAGCAGCGTGGCCAAGAGCACAGATACGCAGTATTTT. It is translated as CASSVAKSTDTQYF.